These 5 T cell receptor beta chains originate from one sample sequenced in a study of CD8+CD57+ T cells in acquired aplastic anemia (dated by TCRdb to about 2018). The patients picked for sequencing were ones in whom flow cytometry had shown an expansion of CD8+CD57+ cells. Sequencing was carried out with an Illumina HiSeq 2000. Profiling of TCR beta VDJ combinations and CDR3 sequences used genomic DNA as the template. Starting from the raw public reads, TCRdb applied fastp trimming at Q25, assembled clones with MiXCR and retained in-frame beta chains. Entries are consolidated by CDR3 protein sequence, retaining the most common genes and DNA. This sample comprises around 430,000 distinct CDR3 sequences, around 32% of them detected only once. The ten biggest clones cover approximately 0.82% of the sample. The sequencing input was sorted CD4+, CD8+, or CD8+CD57+ T cells (not recorded which) from PBMCs. All receptors come from a human donor with aplastic anemia.

The table lists this clonotype with a count of one. The V gene is TRBV7-1, the J gene TRBJ2-7, with TRBD1 matching over 9 bases. TRBV7-1 is an ORF, and what it does is uncertain. The length of the CDR3 is 19 residues. V lost 0 bases and J lost 1; bases outside the gene matches: 13. CDR3 nucleotides: TGTGCCAGCAGCTCAGCCGGGATGAAGAGACAGGGGGTTTCCTACGAGCAGTACTTC. It codes for CASSSAGMKRQGVSYEQYF.

The DNA of the CDR3 is TGTGCCAGTAGTAGTCTGAGGAAGGGGAGATACAATGAGCAGTTCTTC. Encoded protein: CASSSLRKGRYNEQFF. The chain joins TRBV19 to TRBJ2-1; D possibly uses TRBD1 or TRBD2 (5 bases each). Germline assignment: CDR1 LNHDA and CDR2 SQIVND (reference sequence). V lost 4 bases and J 4 bases, leaving 17 bases between the germline ends. The CDR3 length is 16 residues.

The chain links TRBV6-1 to TRBJ1-1, with D unresolved. V was cut by 6 bases and J by 0 bases, with 14 bases left in between. This CDR3 spans 15 amino acids. The germline V gene has CDR1 MNHNS and CDR2 SASEGT. This CDR3 is CASSRSVILNTEAFF. The CDR3, as DNA: TGTGCCAGCAGCCGATCCGTGATTTTGAACACTGAAGCTTTCTTT.

This clonotype showed up many times. This chain joins TRBV19 and TRBJ2-3, with D unclear. Trimming took 5 bases from V and 5 from J, leaving 14 bases between them. CDR1 is LNHDA and CDR2 is SQIVND in the germline V gene (reference sequence). The CDR3 has 14 residues. In DNA form, the CDR3 reads TGTGCCAGTAGTTGGTCCTACTCACAAGATACGCAGTATTTT. It translates to CASSWSYSQDTQYF.

Worth noting for this clonotype: Since a much larger clone is just one base distant, this may be a read error. The chain employs TRBV7-9 and TRBJ2-7, with D perhaps TRBD2 (6 bases). The CDR3 is made up of 14 amino acids. CDR1 is SEHNR, CDR2 FQNEAQ, per germline (reference sequence). CDR3 sequence: CASSSRLGPYGQYF. CDR3 DNA sequence: TGTGCCAGCAGCTCCCGACTAGGGCCCTACGGGCAGTACTTC.